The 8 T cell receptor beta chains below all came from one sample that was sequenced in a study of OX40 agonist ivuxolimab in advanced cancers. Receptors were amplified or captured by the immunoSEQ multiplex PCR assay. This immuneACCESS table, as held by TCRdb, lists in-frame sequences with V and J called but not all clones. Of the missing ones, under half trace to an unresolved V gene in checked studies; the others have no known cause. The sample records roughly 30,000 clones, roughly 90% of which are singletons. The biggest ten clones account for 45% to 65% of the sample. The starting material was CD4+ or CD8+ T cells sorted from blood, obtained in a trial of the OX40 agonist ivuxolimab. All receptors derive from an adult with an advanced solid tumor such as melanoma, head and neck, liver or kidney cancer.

CDR3 nucleotide sequence: TGCGCCAGCAGCACTCCGGGACTAGGTCGGGACAATGAGCAGTTCTTC. The encoded protein is CASSTPGLGRDNEQFF. V gene TRBV5-1 combines with J gene TRBJ2-1; 8 bases are shared with TRBD2. The CDR3 consists of 16 residues. After removal of 4 bases from V and 5 bases from J, the junction contained 11 bases not matched to a gene. CDR1 is SGHRS and CDR2 is YFSETQ in the germline V gene.

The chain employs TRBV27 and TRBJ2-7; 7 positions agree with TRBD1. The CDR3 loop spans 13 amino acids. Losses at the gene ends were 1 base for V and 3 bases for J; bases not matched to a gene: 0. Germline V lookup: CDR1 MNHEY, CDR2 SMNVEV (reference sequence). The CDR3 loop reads CASSLWDSYEQYF. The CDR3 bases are TGTGCCAGCAGTTTATGGGACAGCTACGAGCAGTACTTC.

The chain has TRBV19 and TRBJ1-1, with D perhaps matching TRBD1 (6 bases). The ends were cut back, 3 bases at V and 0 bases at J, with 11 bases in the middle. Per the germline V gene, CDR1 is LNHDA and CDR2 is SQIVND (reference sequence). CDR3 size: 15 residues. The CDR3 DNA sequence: TGTGCCAGTAGTATGGGGGCAGACCTGAACACTGAAGCTTTCTTT. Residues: CASSMGADLNTEAFF.

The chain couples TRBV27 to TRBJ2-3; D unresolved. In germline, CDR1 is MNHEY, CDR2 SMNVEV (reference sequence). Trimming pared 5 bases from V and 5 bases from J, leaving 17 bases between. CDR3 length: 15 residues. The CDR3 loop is CASSLTRRVQDTQYF. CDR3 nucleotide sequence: TGTGCCAGCAGTCTAACCCGGAGAGTACAAGATACGCAGTATTTT.

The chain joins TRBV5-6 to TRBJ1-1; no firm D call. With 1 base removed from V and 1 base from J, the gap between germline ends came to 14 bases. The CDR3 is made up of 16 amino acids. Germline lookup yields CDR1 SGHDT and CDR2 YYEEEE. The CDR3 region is CASSLWDNWPNTEAFF. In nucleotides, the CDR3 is TGTGCCAGCAGCTTGTGGGATAATTGGCCGAACACTGAAGCTTTCTTT. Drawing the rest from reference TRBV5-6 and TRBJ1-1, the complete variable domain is DAGVTQSPTHLIKTRGQQVTLRCSPKSGHDTVSWYQQALGQGPQFIFQYYEEEERQRGNFPDRFSGHQFPNYSSELNVNALLLGDSALYLCASSLWDNWPNTEAFFGQGTRLTVV.

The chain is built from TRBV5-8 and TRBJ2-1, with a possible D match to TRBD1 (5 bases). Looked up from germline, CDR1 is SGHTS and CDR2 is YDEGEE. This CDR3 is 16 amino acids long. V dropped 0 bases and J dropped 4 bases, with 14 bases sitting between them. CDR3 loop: CASSLVASGAYNEQFF. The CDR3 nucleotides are TGTGCCAGCAGCTTGGTTGCCTCTGGGGCGTACAATGAGCAGTTCTTC.

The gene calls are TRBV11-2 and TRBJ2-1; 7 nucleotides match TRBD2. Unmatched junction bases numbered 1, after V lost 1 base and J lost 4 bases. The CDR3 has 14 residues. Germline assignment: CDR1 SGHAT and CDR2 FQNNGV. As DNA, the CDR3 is TGTGCCAGCAGCTTAGCGGGGGGTTACAATGAGCAGTTCTTC. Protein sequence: CASSLAGGYNEQFF. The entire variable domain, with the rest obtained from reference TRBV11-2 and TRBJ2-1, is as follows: EAGVAQSPRYKIIEKRQSVAFWCNPISGHATLYWYQQILGQGPKLLIQFQNNGVVDDSQLPKDRFSAERLKGVDSTLKIQPAKLEDSAVYLCASSLAGGYNEQFFGPGTRLTVL.

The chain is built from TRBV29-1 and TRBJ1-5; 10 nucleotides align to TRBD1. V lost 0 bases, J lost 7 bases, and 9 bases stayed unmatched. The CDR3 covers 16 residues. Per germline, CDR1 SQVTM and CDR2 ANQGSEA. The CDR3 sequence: CSVEDSGTGERQPQHF. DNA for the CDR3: TGCAGCGTTGAAGACTCCGGGACAGGGGAGCGGCAGCCCCAGCATTTT.